This T cell receptor beta chain appears in the sequencing data of a study of cytomegalovirus exposure and HLA in healthy donors. Researchers ran the PCR with 60 Vbeta and 13 Jbeta primers. The data were produced by immunoSEQ multiplex PCR, yet TCRdb's version contains in-frame clones alone and is incomplete. The data hold approximately 130,000 clones, with around 81% observed a single time. CDR3 length: 12 residues. With 8 bases removed from V and 7 bases from J, the gap between germline ends came to 9 bases. Germline CDR1 reads SGHAT; CDR2 reads FQNNGV. The chain uses TRBV11-2 and TRBJ1-6; D is undetermined. The specimen was PBMCs. The TCR was taken from a man aged 18 to 30 in good health and CMV-seronegative. The CDR3 DNA sequence: TGTGCCAGCTTGACAACGAATTCACCCCTCCACTTT. Its protein is CASLTTNSPLHF.